Sequencing of this T cell receptor beta chain was carried out in a study of blood T cells in healthy people across ages. Extraction yielded at least 6 micrograms of total RNA per sample. Study results and limitations: While age rose, TCR beta diversity per million T cells dropped in a roughly linear way. Diversity was estimated from one million T cells, and these estimates were considered underestimates. Higher diversity and more naive CD4+ cells were features of long-lived donors, compared to aged donors.

This clonotype was recorded at least ten times. Its antigen remains unknown. There are 17 residues in the CDR3. CDR1 is SGHTA and CDR2 is FQGNSA in the germline V gene. V lost 5 bases and J lost 5; bases outside the gene matches: 9. A second roughly 6 to 12 cycle PCR used barcoded and J-beta primers. TCRdb reprocessed the 5' RACE reads with MiXCR, giving one entry per CDR3 protein. The sample has hundreds of thousands of distinct CDR3 sequences; roughly three fifths are singletons. The sequencing sample was made of blood. This chain links TRBV7-2 with TRBJ2-3; TRBD2 aligns across 14 bases. The sequence was collected from a man between 40 and 49 years old in good health. The CDR3 DNA sequence: TGTGCCAGCAGCCCCGGACTAGCGGGGGGAAAGATAGATACGCAGTATTTT. Translating gives CASSPGLAGGKIDTQYF.